These 30 T cell receptor beta chains came from one sample sequenced in a study of OX40 agonist ivuxolimab in advanced cancers. Sequencing was performed with immunoSEQ multiplex PCR; in TCRdb, only in-frame clones are kept and a portion is missing. There are some 69,000 clones in the sample; 80% to 90% occur only once, and over 3% lies in the top ten. Material: CD4+ or CD8+ T cells sorted from blood, obtained in a trial of the OX40 agonist ivuxolimab. All receptors derive from an adult with an advanced solid tumor such as melanoma, head and neck, liver or kidney cancer.

This chain uses TRBV5-1 with TRBJ2-5, with D uncertain. The CDR3 has 14 amino acids. Trimming took off 0 bases at V and 5 bases at J, with 11 bases between the two ends. The germline gives CDR1 SGHRS, CDR2 YFSETQ. This CDR3 is CASSLGRTMETQYF. The CDR3 region has the DNA TGCGCCAGCAGCTTGGGGCGGACCATGGAGACCCAGTACTTC.

The V call is TRBV5-1, the J call TRBJ1-2, with D uncertain. Germline V lookup: CDR1 SGHRS, CDR2 YFSETQ. The CDR3 contains 14 residues. V lost 3 bases and J lost 2, with 11 bases in between. This chain's CDR3 is CASSSPGRNYGYTF. CDR3 DNA sequence: TGCGCCAGCAGCTCCCCCGGGAGAAACTATGGCTACACCTTC.

The gene calls are TRBV6-1 and TRBJ1-5; 8 bases match TRBD1. With V trimmed by 5 bases and J by 3 bases, 3 bases remained unmatched. CDR3 length equals 14 residues. Germline V lookup: CDR1 MNHNS, CDR2 SASEGT. In DNA form, the CDR3 reads TGTGCCAGCAGTTGGACAGGGACCAATCAGCCCCAGCATTTT. This translates into CASSWTGTNQPQHF.

V is TRBV11-2 and J is TRBJ1-1; D possibly corresponds to TRBD1 (5 bases). This CDR3 has 16 amino acids. V gave up 5 bases and J gave up 2 bases, with 18 bases separating them. Germline CDR1 and CDR2: SGHAT and FQNNGV. Here the CDR3 reads CASSPTLTAINTEAFF. For the CDR3, the DNA is TGTGCCAGCAGCCCAACTCTGACAGCCATAAACACTGAAGCTTTCTTT.

The chain employs TRBV7-3 and TRBJ2-1; maybe TRBD2 (6 bases). The CDR3 is 17 residues long. Germline CDR1 is SGHTA and CDR2 is FQGTGA. V was pared by 5 bases and J by 5 bases, with 22 bases between. CDR3 sequence reads: CASSPLATGRANNEQFF. The CDR3 nucleotides are TGTGCCAGCAGCCCATTAGCGACCGGGAGAGCTAACAATGAGCAGTTCTTC. The whole variable domain, filled in from reference TRBV7-3 and TRBJ2-1, reads GAGVSQTPSNKVTEKGKYVELRCDPISGHTALYWYRQSLGQGPEFLIYFQGTGAADDSGLPNDRFFAVRPEGSVSTLKIQRTERGDSAVYLCASSPLATGRANNEQFFGPGTRLTVL.

The sample holds a few counts of this clone. The rearrangement joins TRBV27 to TRBJ1-5, with a weak D call TRBD1 (5 bases). Trimming left V 4 bases short and J 8 bases short, with 12 bases between. The CDR3 length is 13 residues. Per the germline V gene, CDR1 is MNHEY and CDR2 is SMNVEV (reference sequence). Here the CDR3 reads CASSSSRGEPQHF. In DNA, the CDR3 is TGTGCCAGCAGTTCCTCCCGGGGCGAGCCCCAGCATTTT.

The chain joins TRBV7-8 to TRBJ2-7; 9 bases align to TRBD1. Germline V gives CDR1 SGHVS, CDR2 FQNEAQ. The ends lost 7 bases at V and 4 bases at J; junction bases unmatched: 11. The CDR3 loop spans 15 amino acids. DNA of the CDR3: TGTGCCAGCACCACATCCGGGACAGGGCTTTACGAGCAGTACTTC. This translates into CASTTSGTGLYEQYF.

This chain uses TRBV6-6 with TRBJ2-2; 7 bases agree with TRBD1. Germline-derived CDR1 and CDR2 are MNHNY and SVGAGI (reference sequence). This CDR3 region has 12 residues. The CDR3 loop reads CTTHRGTGELFF. The CDR3, as DNA: TGTACTACCCACAGGGGAACCGGGGAGCTGTTTTTT.

J is TRBJ1-1 and V is TRBV28; possible D gene TRBD1, 6 bases. Germline V gene data show CDR1 as MDHEN and CDR2 as SYDVKM. Deletions cut 8 bases from V and 4 bases from J, with 20 bases between. The CDR3 spans 15 residues. CDR3 sequence: CASLQGLTGSTEAFF. CDR3 DNA sequence: TGTGCCAGCCTTCAGGGGCTAACGGGTAGCACTGAAGCTTTCTTT.

The chain carries TRBV7-6 and TRBJ1-2; D not resolved. CDR1 is SGHVS and CDR2 is FNYEAQ in the germline V gene. V dropped 5 bases and J dropped 2 bases, with 6 bases sitting between them. This CDR3 contains 12 residues. The CDR3 DNA reads as TGTGCCAGCAGCCTGGACAACTATGGCTACACCTTC. Protein sequence: CASSLDNYGYTF.

The J gene is TRBJ1-5, the V gene TRBV15; TRBD1 matches at 8 bases. With V trimmed by 0 bases and J by 9 bases, 10 bases remained unmatched. The CDR3 length is 16 residues. CDR1 LNHNV and CDR2 YYDKDF come from the germline V gene (reference sequence). The CDR3 DNA sequence: TGTGCCACCAGCAGAGATCAGGGACAGGCCGTTTGGCCCCAGCATTTT. Its protein is CATSRDQGQAVWPQHF.

This clone occurred a few times. The gene calls are TRBV7-9 and TRBJ1-1; D not resolved. V was clipped by 4 bases and J by 4 bases, with 10 bases between them. There are 13 residues in the CDR3. Germline CDR1 reads SEHNR; CDR2 reads FQNEAQ (reference sequence). CDR3 residues: CASSSRGPTEAFF. The CDR3, as DNA: TGTGCCAGCAGCTCGCGGGGTCCCACTGAAGCTTTCTTT.

The gene calls are TRBV5-4 and TRBJ2-7, with TRBD1 identical over 7 bases. CDR3 size: 13 residues. The junction had 14 bases not matched to a gene; V was cut back by 10 bases and J by 7 bases. Germline values: CDR1 SGHNT, CDR2 YYREEE (reference sequence). CDR3 sequence: CAVRRQGSDEQYF. DNA for the CDR3: TGTGCCGTCCGGAGACAGGGCAGCGATGAGCAGTACTTC.

V gene TRBV19 combines with J gene TRBJ2-5; 11 bases agree with TRBD2. The CDR3 loop spans 15 amino acids. J gave up 3 bases and V 6 bases, and 6 bases lay outside the gene matches. The germline V gene has CDR1 LNHDA and CDR2 SQIVND (reference sequence). CDR3: CASSLGTSGKETQYF. CDR3 coding DNA: TGTGCCAGTAGCTTAGGGACTAGCGGAAAAGAGACCCAGTACTTC.

V is TRBV9 and J is TRBJ2-3; D ambiguous. Trimming stripped 0 bases from V and 7 bases from J, with 3 bases between. CDR3 length: 11 residues. The germline V gene encodes CDR1 SGDLS and CDR2 YYNGEE. The CDR3 sequence is CASSVENTQYF. The CDR3 coding sequence is TGTGCCAGCAGCGTAGAAAATACGCAGTATTTT.

The genes are TRBV5-5 and TRBJ1-1; 8 positions agree with TRBD1. The V and J ends lost 0 bases and 1 base, in that order; junction bases with no gene match: 2. Looked up from germline, CDR1 is SGHKS and CDR2 is YYEKEE (reference sequence). The CDR3 loop spans 15 amino acids. The CDR3 here is CASSLAGQGNTEAFF. The DNA for the CDR3 is TGTGCCAGCAGCTTGGCCGGACAGGGGAACACTGAAGCTTTCTTT.

The chain is built from TRBV14 and TRBJ1-2; D perhaps matches TRBD1 (6 bases). Germline assignment: CDR1 SGHDN and CDR2 FVKESK. The CDR3 has 13 amino acids. Trimming shortened V by 1 base and J by 4 bases, and 7 bases separated the two germline ends. The CDR3: CASSQGTAYGYTF. Here the CDR3 DNA reads TGTGCCAGCAGCCAAGGGACAGCCTATGGCTACACCTTC.

This clone was detected only once. The chain employs TRBV18 and TRBJ2-7; 7 bases fit TRBD2. CDR3 length: 15 amino acids. CDR1 is KGHSH and CDR2 is LQKENI in the germline V gene. Germline trimming cut 2 bases from V and 3 bases from J; bases unmatched to any gene: 7. The CDR3 nucleotides read TGTGCCAGCTCACCATCTGCGGGAGCTAACTACGAGCAGTACTTC. It yields the protein CASSPSAGANYEQYF.

The gene calls are TRBV18 and TRBJ2-2; 9 nucleotides align to TRBD1. CDR3 length equals 15 residues. Trimming cost V 3 bases and J 3 bases; bases outside gene matches: 2. Germline assignment: CDR1 KGHSH and CDR2 LQKENI. The CDR3 sequence: CASSPGQGYTGELFF. The CDR3 DNA sequence: TGTGCCAGCTCACCGGGACAGGGATACACCGGGGAGCTGTTTTTT.

The chain employs TRBV5-1 and TRBJ2-3; a possible D gene is TRBD2 (6 bases). From germline, CDR1 is SGHRS and CDR2 YFSETQ. V lost 4 bases to trimming and J lost 2 bases, with 14 bases between them. The CDR3 is 15 amino acids. For the CDR3, the DNA is TGCGCCAGCAGCCCTCGACTAGATGACACAGATACGCAGTATTTT. Encoded protein: CASSPRLDDTDTQYF.

The chain couples TRBV6-1 to TRBJ1-4; weak D call: TRBD1 (5 bases). CDR1 MNHNS and CDR2 SASEGT come from the germline V gene. V lost 3 bases to trimming and J lost 3 bases, with 11 bases between them. The CDR3 is 15 amino acids. The CDR3 DNA is TGTGCCAGCAGTGAGGGGGGGGGAGCTAATGAAAAACTGTTTTTT. This codes for CASSEGGGANEKLFF.

This sequence joins TRBV19 and TRBJ2-1; TRBD2 matches 9 bases. CDR1 and CDR2 from the germline V gene are LNHDA and SQIVND (reference sequence). V lost 4 bases, J lost 5 bases, and 3 bases stayed unmatched. The CDR3 totals 14 residues. The CDR3 reads CASSKGLANNEQFF. The CDR3 region has the DNA TGTGCCAGTAGTAAGGGACTAGCAAACAATGAGCAGTTCTTC.

The gene calls are TRBV9 and TRBJ2-5; D call uncertain. The length of the CDR3 is 12 residues. Trimming cost V 0 bases and J 3 bases, with 3 bases left between them. Per the germline V gene, CDR1 is SGDLS and CDR2 is YYNGEE. Written as DNA, the CDR3 is TGTGCCAGCAGCGTAGTAGAAGAGACCCAGTACTTC. As protein: CASSVVEETQYF.

This chain connects TRBV5-4 to TRBJ2-1; 10 bases line up with TRBD2. V lost 1 base and J lost 10; bases outside the gene matches: 8. This CDR3 spans 15 amino acids. Germline loops: CDR1 SGHNT, CDR2 YYREEE (reference sequence). The CDR3 loop is CASSLSSGRGGEQFF. DNA for the CDR3: TGTGCCAGCAGCTTGTCGAGCGGGAGGGGAGGCGAGCAGTTCTTC.

The chain uses TRBV5-1 and TRBJ2-7; TRBD2 aligns across 13 bases. This CDR3 region has 16 residues. Trimming at V came to 4 bases and at J to 4 bases, leaving 8 bases not matched to a gene. CDR1 and CDR2 (germline): SGHRS, YFSETQ. CDR3 protein: CASSRGTSGNSYEQYF. CDR3 sequence (DNA): TGCGCCAGCAGCCGAGGGACTAGCGGGAACAGTTACGAGCAGTACTTC.

This chain joins TRBV27 and TRBJ2-7; TRBD2 matches at 8 bases. Looked up from germline, CDR1 is MNHEY and CDR2 is SMNVEV (reference sequence). This CDR3 is 14 amino acids long. J was trimmed by 7 bases and V by 6 bases; bases with no gene match: 11. The CDR3 DNA is TGTGCCAGCAGGAGGAACAGCGGGAGTAAAGAGCAGTACTTC. Translating gives CASRRNSGSKEQYF.

This sequence joins TRBV9 and TRBJ2-5; weak D call: TRBD1 (7 bases). The V end lost 3 bases, the J end lost 9 bases, and 18 bases lay between the germline ends. The germline gives CDR1 SGDLS, CDR2 YYNGEE. The length of the CDR3 is 14 residues. The CDR3 loop is CASSAGQVWRAQYF. The CDR3 DNA is TGTGCCAGCAGCGCCGGACAGGTTTGGAGGGCCCAGTACTTC.

As for this clone: Compared with germline, one end of the junction differs, possibly owing to a read error. This chain links TRBV7-9 with TRBJ2-5; 8 bases are a match to TRBD1. The CDR3 sequence is 14 residues long. In germline, CDR1 is SEHNR, CDR2 FQNEAQ (reference sequence). The CDR3 DNA reads TGTGCCAGCAGATTAGACAGGGGTCGAGAGACCCAGTACTTC. This translates into CASRLDRGRETQYF.

The chain uses TRBV28 and TRBJ2-7; TRBD2 agrees at 10 bases. The trim removed 7 bases at V and 4 bases at J, leaving 7 bases unmatched. The CDR3 extends over 14 amino acids. CDR1 is MDHEN and CDR2 is SYDVKM in the germline V gene. The DNA of the CDR3 is TGTGCCAGCATAGCGGGAGGAACCAATTACGAGCAGTACTTC. Its protein is CASIAGGTNYEQYF.

This rearrangement joins TRBV11-3 to TRBJ1-1, with TRBD1 matching 7 bases. The CDR3 length is 16 residues. J lost 0 bases, V lost 0 bases, and 4 bases had no gene match. Per germline, CDR1 SGHNT and CDR2 YENEEA. The CDR3 protein is CASSLEQGHLNTEAFF. In DNA, the CDR3 is TGTGCCAGCAGCTTAGAACAGGGGCACCTGAACACTGAAGCTTTCTTT.